This entry features one T cell receptor beta chain sequence. The record originates from a study of blood T cell repertoires in COVID-19. For the study at large: The United States, Italy and Spain supplied acute and convalescent COVID-19 samples.

Sequenced by immunoSEQ multiplex PCR; TCRdb stores in-frame clones only, minus some. The repertoire has roughly 230,000 clones, roughly 85% of them found once; the top ten carry 4.5% to 5.5%. The origin of this receptor is a man aged 50 to 59 with COVID-19, enrolled during active disease. Sequencing was done on a sample of peripheral blood.

CDR3 sequence reads: CASSLVRVDNQPQHF. CDR3 nucleotides: TGTGCCAGCAGTTTAGTCAGGGTGGACAATCAGCCCCAGCATTTT. This rearrangement joins TRBV28 to TRBJ1-5, with a weak D call TRBD1 (5 bases). The CDR3 is 15 amino acids. The germline CDR1 and CDR2 sequences are MDHEN and SYDVKM. Trimming took 2 bases from V and 3 from J, leaving 11 bases between them.